This note documents a single T cell receptor beta chain sequence. As yet, its antigen is unknown. Primers: 60 Vbeta forward and 13 Jbeta reverse. Here immunoSEQ multiplex PCR was the method, and the copy in TCRdb shows in-frame clones only, minus some. Found here are tens of thousands of clones, over 70% of them singletons; the top ten hold 2.5% to 3%. These data come from a study of cytomegalovirus exposure and HLA in healthy donors. Turning to the study itself: Earlier, 110 million or so unique TCR beta sequences were recovered from about 179 million T cells by an analysis. Study-level findings and limits: Later genetic work tied a missense DCLRE1C variant to beta-chain V and J trimming. HLA alleles showed associations with some 17,000 TCR beta sequences in a later analysis, at a 0.05 false discovery rate.

This TCR was sampled from a man between 50 and 59 years old in good health and CMV-seronegative. The sample consisted of PBMCs.

CDR3 region: CSLSGISYNEQFF. The CDR3 region has the DNA TGCAGCTTATCAGGGATCTCCTACAATGAGCAGTTCTTC. The gene calls are TRBV29-1 and TRBJ2-1; tentative D call: TRBD1 (5 bases). The CDR3 sequence is 13 residues long. Germline CDR1 reads SQVTM; CDR2 reads ANQGSEA. V was cut by 8 bases and J by 0 bases, with 11 bases left in between.